These 17 T cell receptor beta chains originate from one sample sequenced in a study of CD8 T cells in Susac syndrome. RNA totalling roughly 0.45 to 1 ug underwent reverse transcription with random hexamers. TCRdb independently ran MiXCR on the immunoSEQ multiplex PCR reads; one entry per CDR3 protein. The table records about 180,000 distinct CDR3 sequences, just under 95% of them present only once. Sequencing was carried out using CD4+ T cells from PBMCs. The receptors shown here come from a human donor with Susac syndrome.

This chain uses TRBV15 with TRBJ2-5; possibly TRBD1 or TRBD2 for D (6 bases each). Germline CDR1 reads LNHNV; CDR2 reads YYDKDF (reference sequence). V lost 2 bases to trimming and J lost 9 bases, with 13 bases between them. This CDR3 is built from 13 residues. DNA of the CDR3: TGTGCCACCAGCAGAAAGGGGGGTGTGGCCCAGTACTTC. Translation: CATSRKGGVAQYF.

The CDR3, as DNA: TGTGCCAGCAGTCTAGCGGGGTATATGGAGACCCAGTACTTC. It yields the protein CASSLAGYMETQYF. The chain combines TRBV25-1 with TRBJ2-5, with 9 nucleotides matching TRBD2. J was trimmed by 5 bases and V by 5 bases; bases with no gene match: 6. The CDR3 has 14 amino acids. Germline loops: CDR1 MGHDK, CDR2 SYGVNS. Full variable domain (remainder filled in from reference TRBV25-1 and TRBJ2-5): EADIYQTPRYLVIGTGKKITLECSQTMGHDKMYWYQQDPGMELHLIHYSYGVNSTEKGDLSSESTVSRIRTEHFPLTLESARPSHTSQYLCASSLAGYMETQYFGPGTRLLVL.

Only one count was recorded for this clonotype. DNA for the CDR3: TGCGCCAGCAGCCACGTGACAGGGACTTTCTATGGCTACACCTTC. It is translated as CASSHVTGTFYGYTF. The chain joins TRBV5-1 to TRBJ1-2, with 7 bases that match TRBD1. Unmatched junction bases numbered 10, after V lost 4 bases and J lost 4 bases. The germline gives CDR1 SGHRS, CDR2 YFSETQ. CDR3 size: 15 residues.

This chain connects TRBV12-3 or TRBV12-4 to TRBJ2-2, with 9 nucleotides matching TRBD1. The ends lost 7 bases at V and 3 bases at J; junction bases unmatched: 9. This CDR3 region has 16 residues. The CDR3 nucleotides are TGTGCCAGCACTACCTACAGGGGGCGAGACACCGGGGAGCTGTTTTTT. Protein: CASTTYRGRDTGELFF.

This chain links TRBV10-2 with TRBJ1-2, with a tentative D call TRBD1 (6 bases). In germline, CDR1 is WSHSY, CDR2 SAAADI. The CDR3 is 14 residues long. The V end was cut by 7 bases, the J end by 4 bases, with 16 bases between. This CDR3 is CASTNMTGTYGYTF. CDR3 DNA: TGCGCCAGCACCAATATGACAGGAACCTATGGCTACACCTTC.

The rearrangement uses TRBV30 and TRBJ1-1; maybe TRBD1 (6 bases). Germline values: CDR1 GTSNPN, CDR2 SVGIG (reference sequence). V lost 3 bases and J lost 4, with 24 bases in between. This CDR3 comprises 17 residues. The CDR3, as DNA: TGTGCCTGGAGCCTAGGGGGGGCCCATCGCGGGGCCACTGAAGCTTTCTTT. It is translated as CAWSLGGAHRGATEAFF.

The chain links TRBV24-1 to TRBJ2-1, with 9 positions matching TRBD1. J was trimmed by 9 bases and V by 8 bases; bases with no gene match: 10. This CDR3 comprises 14 residues. The V gene's germline CDR1 is KGHDR and CDR2 SFDVKD. CDR3 in DNA: TGTGCCACCACCCCGGGACAGGGCCCACTTGAGCAGTTCTTC. Translating gives CATTPGQGPLEQFF.

The V call is TRBV19, the J call TRBJ1-4, with D tentatively TRBD1 (5 bases). From germline, CDR1 is LNHDA and CDR2 SQIVND (reference sequence). The CDR3 sequence is 14 residues long. The V and J ends lost 8 bases and 3 bases respectively, with 13 bases between them. Written as DNA, the CDR3 is TGTGCCAGTCACCGGGACCGATCTAATGAAAAACTGTTTTTT. It translates to CASHRDRSNEKLFF.

The chain carries TRBV20-1 and TRBJ2-1; 16 bases match TRBD2. This CDR3 is built from 19 residues. With V trimmed by 6 bases and J by 0 bases, 11 bases remained unmatched. Germline-derived CDR1 and CDR2 are DFQATT and SNEGSKA (reference sequence). As DNA, the CDR3 is TGCAGTGCCATGGGACTAGCGGGAGGGCTCCACAGCTCCTACAATGAGCAGTTCTTC. Amino acids: CSAMGLAGGLHSSYNEQFF.

This rearrangement joins TRBV4-1 to TRBJ1-4; 7 bases match TRBD1. With 4 bases clipped from V and 5 bases from J, the junction kept 16 bases outside the gene matches. CDR3 length: 18 amino acids. Germline values: CDR1 MGHRA, CDR2 YSYEKL. In DNA, the CDR3 is TGCGCCAGCAGCCCCTTGGTTAAGAGGGACAGAAAGAATGAAAAACTGTTTTTT. This translates into CASSPLVKRDRKNEKLFF.

The chain has TRBV7-9 and TRBJ2-7, with 8 positions matching TRBD2. Per germline, CDR1 SEHNR and CDR2 FQNEAQ (reference sequence). V gave up 1 base and J gave up 4 bases; unmatched junction bases: 6. The CDR3 runs to 15 residues. The CDR3 loop reads CASSLGAGVTYEQYF. CDR3 sequence (DNA): TGTGCCAGCAGCTTAGGAGCGGGAGTAACGTACGAGCAGTACTTC.

The chain combines TRBV5-1 with TRBJ1-2; a possible D gene is TRBD1 (6 bases). This CDR3 spans 15 amino acids. Between the trimmed V and J ends, which lost 4 bases and 0 bases, there was a span of 13 bases. Germline CDR1 SGHRS, CDR2 YFSETQ. Here the CDR3 DNA reads TGCGCCAGCAGCCCAAGGACAGCAGCTAACTATGGCTACACCTTC. Its translation: CASSPRTAANYGYTF. Filled out from reference TRBV5-1 and TRBJ1-2, the complete variable domain reads KAGVTQTPRYLIKTRGQQVTLSCSPISGHRSVSWYQQTPGQGLQFLFEYFSETQRNKGNFPGRFSGRQFSNSRSEMNVSTLELGDSALYLCASSPRTAANYGYTFGSGTRLTVV.

This rearrangement joins TRBV12-3 or TRBV12-4 to TRBJ2-3; D may be TRBD2 (7 bases). Trimming pared 7 bases from V and 1 base from J, leaving 15 bases between. The CDR3 has 15 residues. The CDR3 spells CASTLWGGRTDTQYF. In DNA form, the CDR3 reads TGTGCCAGCACCTTGTGGGGGGGGCGCACAGATACGCAGTATTTT.

The V and J genes are TRBV9 and TRBJ2-5, with D possibly matching TRBD2 (6 bases). Germline lookup yields CDR1 SGDLS and CDR2 YYNGEE. Trimming removed 0 bases from V and 7 bases from J, with 10 bases in between. The CDR3 loop spans 13 amino acids. For the CDR3, the DNA is TGTGCCAGCAGCGTAGCTCTGGAGGGGACCCAGTACTTC. Its protein product is CASSVALEGTQYF. The whole variable domain, filled in from reference TRBV9 and TRBJ2-5, reads DSGVTQTPKHLITATGQRVTLRCSPRSGDLSVYWYQQSLDQGLQFLIQYYNGEERAKGNILERFSAQQFPDLHSELNLSSLELGDSALYFCASSVALEGTQYFGPGTRLLVL.

The genes are TRBV25-1 and TRBJ2-7; a possible D gene is TRBD2 (6 bases). From germline, CDR1 is MGHDK and CDR2 SYGVNS. CDR3 length: 13 residues. V was cut by 3 bases and J by 3 bases, with 9 bases left in between. The CDR3, as DNA: TGTGCCAGCAGTGACCCGGGACTCTACGAGCAGTACTTC. Translation gives CASSDPGLYEQYF.

The gene calls are TRBV4-1 and TRBJ2-3; 13 bases line up with TRBD2. Per the germline V gene, CDR1 is MGHRA and CDR2 is YSYEKL. The length of the CDR3 is 16 residues. Germline trimming cut 3 bases from V and 2 bases from J; bases unmatched to any gene: 2. Here the CDR3 reads CASSQGLAGITDTQYF. In nucleotides, the CDR3 is TGCGCCAGCAGCCAGGGACTAGCGGGAATCACAGATACGCAGTATTTT.

DNA of the CDR3: TGCAGCGTTGATCAGGTACAGGGGAGGACTGAAGCTTTCTTT. It is translated as CSVDQVQGRTEAFF. The J gene is TRBJ1-1, the V gene TRBV29-1, with 7 bases identical to TRBD1. This CDR3 is 14 amino acids long. Germline CDR1 is SQVTM and CDR2 is ANQGSEA. The junction had 9 bases not matched to a gene; V was cut back by 3 bases and J by 5 bases.